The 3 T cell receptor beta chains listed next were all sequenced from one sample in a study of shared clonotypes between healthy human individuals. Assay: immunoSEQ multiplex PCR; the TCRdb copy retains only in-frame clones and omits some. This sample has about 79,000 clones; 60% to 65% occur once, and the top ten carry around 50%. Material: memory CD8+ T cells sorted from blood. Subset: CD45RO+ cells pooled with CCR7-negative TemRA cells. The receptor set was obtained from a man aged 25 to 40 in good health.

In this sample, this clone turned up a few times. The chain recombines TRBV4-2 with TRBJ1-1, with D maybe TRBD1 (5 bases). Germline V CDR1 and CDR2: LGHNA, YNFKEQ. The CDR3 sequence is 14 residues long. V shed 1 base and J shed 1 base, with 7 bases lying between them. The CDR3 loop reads CASSQVGTNTEAFF. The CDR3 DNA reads TGTGCCAGCAGCCAAGTTGGGACGAACACTGAAGCTTTCTTT.

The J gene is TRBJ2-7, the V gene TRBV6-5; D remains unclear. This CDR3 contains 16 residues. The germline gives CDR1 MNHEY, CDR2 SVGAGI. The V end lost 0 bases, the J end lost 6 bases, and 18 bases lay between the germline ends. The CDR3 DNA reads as TGTGCCAGCAGTTACTCGATCTGGGGAATTAAGCGCGAGCAGTACTTC. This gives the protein CASSYSIWGIKREQYF.

The CDR3 spells CASAIGGGSTEAFF. The DNA for the CDR3 is TGTGCCAGTGCCATTGGGGGAGGGTCGACTGAAGCTTTCTTT. The chain joins TRBV27 to TRBJ1-1; perhaps TRBD1 as D (5 bases). This CDR3 comprises 14 residues. CDR1 and CDR2 from the germline V gene are MNHEY and SMNVEV (reference sequence). V was shortened by 9 bases and J by 5 bases, with 19 bases between the two germline ends.